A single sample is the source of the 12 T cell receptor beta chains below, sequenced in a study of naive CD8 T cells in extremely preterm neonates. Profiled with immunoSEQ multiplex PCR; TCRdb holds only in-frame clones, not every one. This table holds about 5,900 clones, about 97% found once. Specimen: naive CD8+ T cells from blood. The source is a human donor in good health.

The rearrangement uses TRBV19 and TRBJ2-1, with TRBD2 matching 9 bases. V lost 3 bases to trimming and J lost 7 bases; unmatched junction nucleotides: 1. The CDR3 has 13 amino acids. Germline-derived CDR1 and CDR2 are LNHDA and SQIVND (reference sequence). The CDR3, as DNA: TGTGCCAGTAGTATTAGCGGGAGAAATGAGCAGTTCTTC. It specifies CASSISGRNEQFF.

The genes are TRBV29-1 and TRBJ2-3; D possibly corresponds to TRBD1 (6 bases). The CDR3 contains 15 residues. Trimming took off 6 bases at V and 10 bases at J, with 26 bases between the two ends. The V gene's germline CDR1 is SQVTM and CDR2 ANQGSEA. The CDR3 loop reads CSVSLQDSLGRAQYF. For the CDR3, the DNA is TGCAGCGTGTCACTACAGGACAGCCTTGGGCGTGCGCAGTATTTT.

CDR3 sequence reads: CASSQIQGREQPQHF. The DNA of the CDR3 is TGCGCCAGCAGCCAAATACAGGGGCGTGAGCAGCCCCAGCATTTT. The rearrangement uses TRBV4-1 and TRBJ1-5, with 7 bases lining up with TRBD1. The CDR3 has 15 amino acids. Trimming took 2 bases from V and 7 from J; bases not matched to a gene: 8. Germline V gene lookup returns CDR1 MGHRA and CDR2 YSYEKL.

The CDR3 protein is CASSQDPEPTNNNEQFF. CDR3 bases: TGCGCCAGCAGCCAAGATCCGGAGCCCACTAATAACAATGAGCAGTTCTTC. The V call is TRBV4-1, the J call TRBJ2-1; D gene uncertain. The germline CDR1 and CDR2 sequences are MGHRA and YSYEKL. The CDR3 totals 17 residues. Trimming cost V 0 bases and J 5 bases, with 17 bases left between them.

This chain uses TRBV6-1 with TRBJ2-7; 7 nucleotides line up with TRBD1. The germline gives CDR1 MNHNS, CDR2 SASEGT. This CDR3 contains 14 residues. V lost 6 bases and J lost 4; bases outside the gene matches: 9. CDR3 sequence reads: CASRETGFWYEQYF. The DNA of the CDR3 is TGTGCCAGCAGGGAGACAGGGTTTTGGTACGAGCAGTACTTC.

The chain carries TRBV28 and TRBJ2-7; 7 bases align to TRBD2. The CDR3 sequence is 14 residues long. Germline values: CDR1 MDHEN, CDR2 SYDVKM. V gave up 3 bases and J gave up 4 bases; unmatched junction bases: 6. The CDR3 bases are TGTGCCAGCAGTTTTGGCGGGAGAGGGTACGAGCAGTACTTC. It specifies CASSFGGRGYEQYF.

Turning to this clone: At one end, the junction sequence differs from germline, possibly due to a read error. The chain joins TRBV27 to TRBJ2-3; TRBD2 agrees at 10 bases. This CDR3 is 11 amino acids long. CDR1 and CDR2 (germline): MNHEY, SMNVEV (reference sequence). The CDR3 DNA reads TGTGTCAGCGGGAGGGCAGATACGCAGTATTTT. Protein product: CVSGRADTQYF.

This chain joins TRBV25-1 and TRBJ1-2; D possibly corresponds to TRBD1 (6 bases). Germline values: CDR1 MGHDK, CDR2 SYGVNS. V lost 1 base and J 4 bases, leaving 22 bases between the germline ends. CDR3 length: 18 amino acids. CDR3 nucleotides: TGTGCCAGCAGTGAATTCCCCCTCCGCGGGGGCCAGGGCTATGGCTACACCTTC. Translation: CASSEFPLRGGQGYGYTF.

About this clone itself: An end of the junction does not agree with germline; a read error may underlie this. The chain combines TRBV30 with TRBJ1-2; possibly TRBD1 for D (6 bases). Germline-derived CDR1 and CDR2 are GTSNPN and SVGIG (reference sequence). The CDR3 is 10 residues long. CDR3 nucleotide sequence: TGTGCCTGGGGGGGCTATGACTACACCTTC. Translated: CAWGGYDYTF.

The CDR3 DNA reads as TGTGCCAGCAGTTACAACAGGGGCGATGGCTACACCTTC. Amino acid sequence: CASSYNRGDGYTF. J is TRBJ1-2 and V is TRBV6-5; 7 bases are shared with TRBD1. The CDR3 runs to 13 residues. Germline V lookup: CDR1 MNHEY, CDR2 SVGAGI. Trimming took 2 bases from V and 6 from J; bases not matched to a gene: 3.

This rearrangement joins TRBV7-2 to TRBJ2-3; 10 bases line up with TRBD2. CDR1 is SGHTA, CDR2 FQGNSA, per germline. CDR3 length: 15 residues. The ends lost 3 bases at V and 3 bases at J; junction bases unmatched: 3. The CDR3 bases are TGTGCCAGCAGCTTCGATAGCGGGGGGACAGATACGCAGTATTTT. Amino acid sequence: CASSFDSGGTDTQYF.

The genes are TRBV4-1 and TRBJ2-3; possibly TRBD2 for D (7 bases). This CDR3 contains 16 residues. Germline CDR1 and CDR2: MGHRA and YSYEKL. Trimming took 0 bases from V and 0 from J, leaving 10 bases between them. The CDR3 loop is CASSQERGASTDTQYF. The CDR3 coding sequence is TGCGCCAGCAGCCAAGAACGGGGGGCTAGCACAGATACGCAGTATTTT.